This T cell receptor (beta chain) was sequenced during a study of vaccination and CD4 T cells after COVID-19. In regard to this clonotype: The antigen remains undetermined.

Researchers used the Oncomine TCR Beta short-read assay to sequence DNA from cultured CD4+ T cells. TCRdb reprocessed the PCR reads via MiXCR and lists one record per CDR3 protein. In the table there are fewer than 15,000 distinct CDR3 sequences, roughly 43% of which are singletons. The CDR3 totals 13 residues. Germline V gene data show CDR1 as ENHRY and CDR2 as SYGVKD. The V gene lost 3 bases and the J gene lost 4 bases, with 9 bases spanning the gap. Stated treatment: approximately 11-day PBMC culture with coronavirus spike peptide pools or control peptides (ViraFEST assay). Study observations and caveats: For convalescent patients, a median about 86% of reactive clones surfaced exclusively after vaccination.

The chain employs TRBV10-3 and TRBJ2-5; D remains ambiguous. The clonotype comes from a human donor who had recovered from COVID-19. Specimen: CD4+ T cells from blood, cultured in vitro. CDR3 DNA sequence: TGTGCCATCAGTGAATCCCCTCCAGAGACCCAGTACTTC. It specifies CAISESPPETQYF.